This T cell receptor (beta chain) was captured by sequencing in a study of metastatic and nonmetastatic thyroid tumors. Study-level background: Comparison of repertoires was carried out across blood and tumor or nodule tissue from malignant and benign thyroid patients. Study conclusions and caveats: According to reports, the diversity of TCR beta was significantly higher in malignant thyroid tumors than in benign nodules, and this held in both blood and tumor samples.

There were no patients who had received any treatment before thyroid surgery. TCRdb re-called clones from the PCR reads using MiXCR. In the table there are approximately 21,000 clones, 25% to 30% of which are singletons. This CDR3 is built from 12 residues. Germline lookup yields CDR1 LNHDA and CDR2 SQIVND (reference sequence). Between the trimmed V and J ends, which lost 4 bases and 10 bases, there was a span of 13 bases. This clone has only a few counts. The target antigen is unknown. The chain carries TRBV19 and TRBJ1-2; no clear D gene. The sequence derives from a female donor with papillary thyroid cancer or a benign thyroid nodule (not recorded which). Some clones in this sample may be carry-over from other donors' samples. The sequenced sample was blood. The CDR3 is CASSNGRLIYTF. The CDR3 nucleotides read TGTGCCAGTAGTAACGGTAGACTAATCTACACCTTC.